This T cell receptor beta chain was retrieved from a study of T-cell reconstitution after alpha-beta-depleted transplantation in children. Regarding the study as a whole: T-cell counts and diversity were attributed mostly to newly produced T cells one year after transplant. The origin of high day-60 TCRbeta diversity in some patients lay in surviving recipient T cells and thymic progenitors. After transplant, at about two months, alpha-beta T cells were reportedly derived from several hundred expanded graft clones.

Germline CDR1 reads LNHDA; CDR2 reads SQIVND (reference sequence). This CDR3 spans 14 amino acids. The ends were cut back, 5 bases at V and 6 bases at J, with 16 bases in the middle. A remark on this clonotype: What it recognizes is unknown.

Preparation of the TCRbeta library used unique molecular identifiers. TCRdb processed the PCR reads anew with MiXCR; each CDR3 protein has one entry. The data hold 200,000 or so distinct CDR3 sequences, with 6.3% observed a single time. The material was PBMCs, obtained before TCRalphabeta/CD19-depleted stem cell transplant. V usage is TRBV19 and J usage is TRBJ1-2; no reliable D call. The sequence was collected from a girl younger than two with combined immunodeficiency, due to receive a stem cell transplant. CDR3: CASSAAVRVDGYTF. CDR3 coding DNA: TGTGCCAGTAGTGCCGCGGTTAGGGTTGATGGCTACACCTTC.